The entry below describes one T cell receptor (beta chain). What antigen it recognizes has not been identified. No base-level quality is on record; no much larger clone is a single base apart. Receptor amplification or capture employed the immunoSEQ multiplex PCR assay. TCRdb took over this immuneACCESS table, retaining in-frame rearrangements with V and J assigned. Such tables are incomplete; in checked studies, under half of the missing clones stem from an unresolved V gene, and the remainder is unexplained. For this sample there are about 40,000 clones; around 94% appear just once. Roughly 1.7% of the sample is in the top ten clones. The germline V gene (reference sequence) supplies CDR1 SEHNR and CDR2 FQNEAQ. The CDR3 has 17 amino acids, counting the end cysteine and phenylalanine. The retained sequence is limited to the CDR3, 51 bases, with the frame set at the first base. V lost 5 bases and J lost 0 bases, and the count of bases not matched to a germline gene is 12.

This entry belongs to a study of T cell changes during pregnancy in multiple sclerosis (dated by TCRdb to between 2018 and 2021). About the full investigation: The study looked at changes in the T cell repertoire across pregnancy in women with multiple sclerosis.

This clonotype was obtained from a female donor with multiple sclerosis, enrolled in a pregnancy study. Sequenced material: peripheral blood, taken in the third trimester of pregnancy. Rearrangement joined TRBV7-9 to TRBJ1-1; 7 bases in the junction line up with TRBD1. The bases read TGTGCCAGCAGCCCCAGTCCCGGGACAGTAGTGAACACTGAAGCTTTCTTT. This translates into CASSPSPGTVVNTEAFF. With the portions outside the CDR3 filled from the reference TRBV7-9 and TRBJ1-1 genes, the complete variable region becomes DTGVSQNPRHKITKRGQNVTFRCDPISEHNRLYWYRQTLGQGPEFLTYFQNEAQLEKSRLLSDRFSAERPKGSFSTLEIQRTEQGDSAMYLCASSPSPGTVVNTEAFFGQGTRLTVV.